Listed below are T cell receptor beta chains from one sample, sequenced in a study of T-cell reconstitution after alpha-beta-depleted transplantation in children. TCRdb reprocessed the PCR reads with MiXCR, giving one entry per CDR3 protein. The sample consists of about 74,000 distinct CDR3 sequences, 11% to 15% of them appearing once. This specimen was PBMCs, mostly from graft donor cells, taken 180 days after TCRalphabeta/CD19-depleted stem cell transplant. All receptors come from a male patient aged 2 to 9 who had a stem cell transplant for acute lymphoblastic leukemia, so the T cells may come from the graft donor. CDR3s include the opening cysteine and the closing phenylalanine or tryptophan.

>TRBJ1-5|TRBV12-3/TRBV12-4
CASSRDSTSSNQPQHF
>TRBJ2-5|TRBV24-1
CATREGPPRETQYF
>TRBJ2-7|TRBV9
CASSPGFWTYEQYF
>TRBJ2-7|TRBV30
CAWRYRGPYYEQYF
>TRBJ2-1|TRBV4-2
CASSQDQASGIYNEQFF
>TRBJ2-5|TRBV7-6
CASSLASGAGTQYF
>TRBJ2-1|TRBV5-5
CASSGRLATYNEQFF
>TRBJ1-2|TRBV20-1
CSARQQANYGYTF
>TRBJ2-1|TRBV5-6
CASTRTSGIVNEQFF
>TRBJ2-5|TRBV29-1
CSVELAAIQEAQYF
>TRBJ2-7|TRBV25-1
CASAGFYEQYF
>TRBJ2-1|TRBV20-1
CSARVQGQSILYNEQFF
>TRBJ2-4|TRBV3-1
CASSPFSSGKGGKNIQYF
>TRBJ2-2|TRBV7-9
CASSLGEELFF
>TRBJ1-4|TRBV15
CATSRGRQGRNEKLFF
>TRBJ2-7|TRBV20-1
CSAREASGRVNEQYF
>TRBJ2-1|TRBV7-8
CASSPRLAGGPKYNEQFF
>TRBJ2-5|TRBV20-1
CSALSGRAGEAQYF
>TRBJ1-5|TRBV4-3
CASSQDWGFNQPQHF
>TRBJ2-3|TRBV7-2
CASSFFPTGATDTQYF
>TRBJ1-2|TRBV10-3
CAIRKDPNYGYTF
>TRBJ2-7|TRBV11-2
CANSPLPGPYEQYF
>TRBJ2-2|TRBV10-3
CAISTSVHPNTGELFF
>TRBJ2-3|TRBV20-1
CSASSSGAYTDTQYF
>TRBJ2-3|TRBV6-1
CASRRQGITDTQYF
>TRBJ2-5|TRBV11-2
CASSLAGGPQETQYF